Below are 17 T cell receptor beta chains sequenced from a single sample in a study of blood T cell repertoires in COVID-19. Clones were sequenced by immunoSEQ multiplex PCR, and TCRdb holds only the in-frame ones, with some missing. This sample carries about 220,000 clones, about nine tenths of them seen once, and the ten largest clones take 2.5%. Sequenced sample: PBMCs or T cells enriched from blood (not recorded which). These receptors were collected from a woman between 35 and 50 years old with acute COVID-19.

This clone was detected only a few times. The chain couples TRBV11-2 to TRBJ2-1; TRBD2 matches at 8 bases. The CDR3 consists of 18 residues. The germline CDR1 and CDR2 sequences are SGHAT and FQNNGV. J was trimmed by 8 bases and V by 1 base; bases with no gene match: 16. CDR3 nucleotides: TGTGCCAGCAGCTTAGGCCCCCCCAATGCGGGAGGAATCCATGAGCAGTTCTTC. It is translated as CASSLGPPNAGGIHEQFF. Full variable domain (missing parts from reference TRBV11-2 and TRBJ2-1): EAGVAQSPRYKIIEKRQSVAFWCNPISGHATLYWYQQILGQGPKLLIQFQNNGVVDDSQLPKDRFSAERLKGVDSTLKIQPAKLEDSAVYLCASSLGPPNAGGIHEQFFGPGTRLTVL.

The chain combines TRBV19 with TRBJ1-5, with TRBD1 matching over 10 bases. Germline trimming cut 5 bases from V and 4 bases from J; bases unmatched to any gene: 5. Germline CDR1 LNHDA, CDR2 SQIVND (reference sequence). The CDR3 runs to 15 residues. CDR3 sequence (DNA): TGTGCCAGTAGTCCCAGGACAGGGGGAAATCAGCCCCAGCATTTT. This translates into CASSPRTGGNQPQHF.

The gene calls are TRBV29-1 and TRBJ1-1; D remains ambiguous. The V gene lost 4 bases and the J gene lost 1 base, with 10 bases spanning the gap. This CDR3 has 13 amino acids. Germline lookup yields CDR1 SQVTM and CDR2 ANQGSEA. The CDR3 coding sequence is TGCAGCGTTGGCGGGCTCCAGAACACTGAAGCTTTCTTT. It specifies CSVGGLQNTEAFF. Supplemented by reference TRBV29-1 and TRBJ1-1, the full variable domain reads SAVISQKPSRDICQRGTSLTIQCQVDSQVTMMFWYRQQPGQSLTLIATANQGSEATYESGFVIDKFPISRPNLTFSTLTVSNMSPEDSSIYLCSVGGLQNTEAFFGQGTRLTVV.

The chain carries TRBV5-5 and TRBJ1-2; TRBD1 agrees at 7 bases. The junction had 15 bases not matched to a gene; V was cut back by 0 bases and J by 4 bases. Germline V gene lookup returns CDR1 SGHKS and CDR2 YYEKEE (reference sequence). This CDR3 has 18 amino acids. CDR3 residues: CASSLDRGDRLIGYGYTF. The CDR3 DNA reads as TGTGCCAGCAGCTTGGACAGGGGAGATCGCCTCATCGGCTATGGCTACACCTTC.

The chain combines TRBV5-1 with TRBJ2-3, with 13 nucleotides matching TRBD2. Germline V gives CDR1 SGHRS, CDR2 YFSETQ. This CDR3 region has 18 residues. The ends lost 4 bases at V and 6 bases at J; junction bases unmatched: 14. The CDR3 DNA follows: TGCGCCAGCAGCCTCATGACTAGCGGGAGGAAGGAGGGCGATACGCAGTATTTT. Protein product: CASSLMTSGRKEGDTQYF.

This clone has more than one count but fewer than ten. The chain has TRBV11-2 and TRBJ2-5; 12 positions match TRBD2. Germline assignment: CDR1 SGHAT and CDR2 FQNNGV. The CDR3 loop spans 16 amino acids. With V trimmed by 5 bases and J by 5 bases, 9 bases remained unmatched. CDR3 in DNA: TGTGCCAGCAGCAGCCTAGCGGGGGGGCCCCGGGAGACCCAGTACTTC. Protein product: CASSSLAGGPRETQYF.

The chain uses TRBV9 and TRBJ2-1; 7 positions match TRBD2. The V gene's germline CDR1 is SGDLS and CDR2 YYNGEE. J lost 7 bases, V lost 4 bases, and 8 bases had no gene match. CDR3 length equals 14 residues. CDR3: CASSPGLVGNEQFF. Written as DNA, the CDR3 is TGTGCCAGCAGCCCTGGACTAGTCGGGAATGAGCAGTTCTTC.

The chain joins TRBV27 to TRBJ1-1; 7 positions match TRBD1. V shed 6 bases, J shed 3 bases, and the junction held 4 bases outside the gene matches. The germline V gene encodes CDR1 MNHEY and CDR2 SMNVEV (reference sequence). The CDR3 is made up of 13 amino acids. The CDR3 DNA reads as TGTGCCAGCAGGGGACAGCCACACACTGAAGCTTTCTTT. Its protein is CASRGQPHTEAFF.

This rearrangement joins TRBV6-5 to TRBJ1-2; possible D gene TRBD1, 5 bases. Trimming left V 6 bases short and J 3 bases short, with 11 bases between. Germline V gene sequence: CDR1 MNHEY, CDR2 SVGAGI. This CDR3 is 13 amino acids long. This CDR3 is CASRAGGDYGYTF. The CDR3 nucleotides are TGTGCCAGCAGGGCGGGGGGTGACTATGGCTACACCTTC.

With respect to this clone: Sequence at one end of the junction differs from germline and may be a read error. J is TRBJ2-3 and V is TRBV7-7, with 8 bases lining up with TRBD2. The CDR3 has 15 residues. Germline CDR1 is SSHAT and CDR2 is FNYEAQ (reference sequence). The CDR3 bases are TGTGCTAGCAGCCCCAGAGCGGGAGTGGCAGATACGCAGTATTTT. Translation gives CASSPRAGVADTQYF.

CDR3 amino acids: CASSEAARGSQPQHF. As DNA, the CDR3 is TGTGCCAGCAGTGAAGCGGCAAGGGGGTCCCAGCCCCAGCATTTT. V is TRBV6-1 and J is TRBJ1-5, with TRBD1 as a possible D gene (6 bases). This CDR3 has 15 amino acids. Germline assignment: CDR1 MNHNS and CDR2 SASEGT. V gave up 0 bases and J gave up 7 bases, with 13 bases separating them.

The chain carries TRBV27 and TRBJ2-7; perhaps TRBD1 as D (5 bases). V was pared by 6 bases and J by 1 base, with 10 bases between. This CDR3 region has 13 residues. Germline CDR1 MNHEY, CDR2 SMNVEV (reference sequence). CDR3 nucleotides: TGTGCCAGCAGCCCCCAGGGTTCCTACGAGCAGTACGTC. Translated: CASSPQGSYEQYV.

This clone was observed once. The chain couples TRBV6-5 to TRBJ2-7, with TRBD2 as a possible D gene (6 bases). This CDR3 region has 16 residues. V was cut by 4 bases and J by 3 bases, with 19 bases left in between. Germline values: CDR1 MNHEY, CDR2 SVGAGI. The DNA of the CDR3 is TGTGCCAGCAGTTCCTTTACAACGGGGGTAGGCTACGAGCAGTACTTC. It codes for CASSSFTTGVGYEQYF.

As DNA, the CDR3 is TGTGCCAGCAGGCCTTTAGGGGACACTGAAGCTTTCTTT. This codes for CASRPLGDTEAFF. This chain joins TRBV7-2 and TRBJ1-1; TRBD1 might be the D (5 bases). Trimming cost V 6 bases and J 3 bases, with 11 bases left between them. Looked up from germline, CDR1 is SGHTA and CDR2 is FQGNSA. This CDR3 is 13 amino acids long.

The chain couples TRBV27 to TRBJ1-4; a weak D match, TRBD1 (5 bases). This CDR3 has 13 residues. Germline CDR1 is MNHEY and CDR2 is SMNVEV (reference sequence). V gave up 2 bases and J gave up 11 bases, with 12 bases separating them. CDR3 DNA: TGTGCCAGCAGTTTAGGCGACAGCGGGAAACTGTTTTTT. This translates into CASSLGDSGKLFF.

The chain carries TRBV14 and TRBJ2-2; 8 positions agree with TRBD2. The V gene's germline CDR1 is SGHDN and CDR2 FVKESK. The CDR3 has 16 amino acids. V gave up 4 bases and J gave up 5 bases; unmatched junction bases: 9. CDR3 in DNA: TGTGCCAGCAGCCTCTCGGGGGGGCGCGGTACCGGGGAGCTGTTTTTT. Its protein is CASSLSGGRGTGELFF.

The chain combines TRBV4-3 with TRBJ1-4, with a weak D call TRBD1 (5 bases). There are 14 residues in the CDR3. Germline V lookup: CDR1 LGHNA, CDR2 YSLEER. V gave up 0 bases and J gave up 8 bases, with 10 bases separating them. CDR3 sequence: CASSQDGGLEKLFF. The CDR3 DNA reads as TGCGCCAGCAGCCAAGACGGGGGATTGGAAAAACTGTTTTTT.